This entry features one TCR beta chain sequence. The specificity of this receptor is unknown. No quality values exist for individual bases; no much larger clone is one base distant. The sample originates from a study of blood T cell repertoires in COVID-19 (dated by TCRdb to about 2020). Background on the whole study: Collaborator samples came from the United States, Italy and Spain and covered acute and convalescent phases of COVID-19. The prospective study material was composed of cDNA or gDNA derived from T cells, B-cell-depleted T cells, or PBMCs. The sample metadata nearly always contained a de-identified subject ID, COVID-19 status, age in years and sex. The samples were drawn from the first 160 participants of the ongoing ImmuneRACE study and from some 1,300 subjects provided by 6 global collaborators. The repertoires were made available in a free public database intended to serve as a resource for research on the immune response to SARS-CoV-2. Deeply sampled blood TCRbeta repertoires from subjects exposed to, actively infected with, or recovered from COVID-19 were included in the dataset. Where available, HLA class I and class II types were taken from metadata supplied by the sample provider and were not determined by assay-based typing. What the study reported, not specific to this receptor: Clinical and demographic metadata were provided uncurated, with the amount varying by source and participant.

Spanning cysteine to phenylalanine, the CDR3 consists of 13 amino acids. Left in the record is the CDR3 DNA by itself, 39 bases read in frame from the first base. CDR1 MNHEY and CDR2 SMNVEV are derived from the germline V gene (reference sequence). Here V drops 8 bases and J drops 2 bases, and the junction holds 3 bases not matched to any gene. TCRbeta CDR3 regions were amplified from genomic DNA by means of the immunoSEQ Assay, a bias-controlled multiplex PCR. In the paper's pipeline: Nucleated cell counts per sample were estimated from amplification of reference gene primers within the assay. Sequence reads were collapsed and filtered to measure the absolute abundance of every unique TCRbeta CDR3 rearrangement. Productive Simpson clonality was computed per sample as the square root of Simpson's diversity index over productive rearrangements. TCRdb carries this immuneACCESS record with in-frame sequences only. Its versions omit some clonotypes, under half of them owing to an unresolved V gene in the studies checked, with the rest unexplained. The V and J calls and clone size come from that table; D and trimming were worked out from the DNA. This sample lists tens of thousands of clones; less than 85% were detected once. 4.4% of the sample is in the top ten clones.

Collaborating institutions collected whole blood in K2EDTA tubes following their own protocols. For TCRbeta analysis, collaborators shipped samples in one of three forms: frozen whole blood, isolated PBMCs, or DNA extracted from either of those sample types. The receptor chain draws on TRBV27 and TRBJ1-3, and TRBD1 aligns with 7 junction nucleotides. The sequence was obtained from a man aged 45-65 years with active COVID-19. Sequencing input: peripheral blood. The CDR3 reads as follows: CASGDRAGNTIYF. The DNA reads TGTGCCAGCGGAGACAGGGCTGGAAACACCATATATTTT.